These T cell receptor beta chains were read from a single sample in a study of T cells in tumors after PD-1 blockade. TCRdb's copy holds only in-frame clones and misses some; the assay was immunoSEQ multiplex PCR. The table lists 13,000 to 15,000 clones, around four fifths of them singletons. Specimen: PBMCs, collected after anti-PD-1 treatment. The receptors shown here come from a human donor with basal cell carcinoma. The CDR3 runs from the conserved cysteine through the conserved F or W. The order of the fields is V gene, clone size, D gene, J gene, CDR3 protein, CDR3 DNA. A D gene is named only where the DNA matches it firmly. Size is stated for part of the rows, as once, few or many counts, or as a class when the clone is expanded.

v_call: TRBV7-2; clone_size: -; d_call: -; j_call: TRBJ2-3; cdr3_aa: CASSPGLNTDTQYF; cdr3_nt: TGTGCCAGCAGCCCGGGACTTAACACAGATACGCAGTATTTT
v_call: TRBV6-6; clone_size: -; d_call: TRBD2; j_call: TRBJ2-1; cdr3_aa: CASESSGPREQFF; cdr3_nt: TGTGCCAGCGAATCTAGCGGCCCTAGGGAGCAGTTCTTC
v_call: TRBV2; clone_size: once; d_call: TRBD2; j_call: TRBJ2-2; cdr3_aa: CASIREVQAGELFF; cdr3_nt: TGTGCCAGCATTCGGGAGGTTCAAGCCGGGGAGCTGTTTTTT
v_call: TRBV7-9; clone_size: -; d_call: -; j_call: TRBJ2-4; cdr3_aa: CASSLEGRRLAKNIQYF; cdr3_nt: TGTGCCAGCAGCTTAGAAGGCAGACGCCTAGCCAAAAACATTCAGTACTTC
v_call: TRBV18; clone_size: few; d_call: -; j_call: TRBJ1-2; cdr3_aa: CASSPQEGGYGYTF; cdr3_nt: TGTGCCAGCTCACCCCAAGAGGGTGGCTATGGCTACACCTTC
v_call: TRBV27; clone_size: -; d_call: TRBD1; j_call: TRBJ2-7; cdr3_aa: CASSFDRQGFAHEQYF; cdr3_nt: TGTGCCAGCAGTTTCGATCGACAGGGTTTTGCCCACGAGCAGTACTTC
v_call: TRBV28; clone_size: -; d_call: -; j_call: TRBJ2-2; cdr3_aa: CASSGHRDTGELFF; cdr3_nt: TGTGCCAGCAGTGGTCACAGGGACACCGGGGAGCTGTTTTTT
v_call: TRBV19; clone_size: -; d_call: TRBD2; j_call: TRBJ2-3; cdr3_aa: CASSATSGYTDTQYF; cdr3_nt: TGTGCCAGTAGTGCAACTAGCGGTTACACAGATACGCAGTATTTT
v_call: TRBV2; clone_size: -; d_call: -; j_call: TRBJ1-5; cdr3_aa: CASRDRDRLISNGQPQHF; cdr3_nt: TGTGCCAGCAGGGACCGCGACCGATTAATTAGCAATGGGCAGCCCCAGCATTTT
v_call: TRBV7-6; clone_size: once; d_call: -; j_call: TRBJ1-3; cdr3_aa: CASSLQQGSSGNTIYF; cdr3_nt: TGTGCCAGCAGCTTACAACAGGGCTCCTCTGGAAACACCATATATTTT
v_call: TRBV5-1; clone_size: few; d_call: TRBD1; j_call: TRBJ1-1; cdr3_aa: CASRDGQGITNTEAFF; cdr3_nt: TGCGCCAGCAGGGATGGACAGGGGATAACGAACACTGAAGCTTTCTTT
v_call: TRBV3-1/TRBV3-2; clone_size: -; d_call: -; j_call: TRBJ2-3; cdr3_aa: CASSQSDTQYF; cdr3_nt: TGTGCCAGCAGCCAATCGGATACGCAGTATTTT
v_call: TRBV18; clone_size: -; d_call: -; j_call: TRBJ1-6; cdr3_aa: CASSPRRFITYNSPLHF; cdr3_nt: TGTGCCAGCTCACCCCGCAGGTTCATCACCTATAATTCACCCCTCCACTTT
v_call: TRBV28; clone_size: once; d_call: TRBD2; j_call: TRBJ2-1; cdr3_aa: CAGGGRDSKLSSYNEQFF; cdr3_nt: TGTGCCGGGGGGGGTAGGGATTCCAAACTGAGCTCCTACAATGAGCAGTTCTTC
v_call: TRBV7-3; clone_size: once; d_call: -; j_call: TRBJ1-3; cdr3_aa: CASSKQGAAGNTIYF; cdr3_nt: TGTGCCAGCAGCAAACAGGGAGCTGCTGGAAACACCATATATTTT
v_call: TRBV6-5; clone_size: -; d_call: TRBD1; j_call: TRBJ1-2; cdr3_aa: CASSLDRGGSGYTF; cdr3_nt: TGTGCCAGCAGTCTAGACAGGGGAGGAAGCGGCTACACCTTC
v_call: TRBV3-1/TRBV3-2; clone_size: -; d_call: -; j_call: TRBJ2-7; cdr3_aa: CASSQVSYEQYF; cdr3_nt: TGTGCCAGCAGCCAAGTCTCCTACGAGCAGTACTTC
v_call: TRBV10-2; clone_size: -; d_call: -; j_call: TRBJ1-5; cdr3_aa: CASSERAGGNQPQHF; cdr3_nt: TGCGCCAGCAGTGAGCGGGCTGGGGGCAATCAGCCCCAGCATTTT
v_call: TRBV10-3; clone_size: -; d_call: -; j_call: TRBJ2-6; cdr3_aa: CAISLSGPGANVLTF; cdr3_nt: TGTGCCATCAGTTTATCGGGTCCTGGGGCCAACGTCCTGACTTTC
v_call: TRBV5-1; clone_size: -; d_call: TRBD1; j_call: TRBJ2-3; cdr3_aa: CASSLDRGGEDTQYF; cdr3_nt: TGCGCCAGCAGCTTGGACAGGGGCGGAGAAGATACGCAGTATTTT
v_call: TRBV6-5; clone_size: -; d_call: -; j_call: TRBJ2-5; cdr3_aa: CASSYSSAGGLYF; cdr3_nt: TGTGCCAGCAGTTACTCTTCAGCGGGTGGTCTGTACTTC
v_call: TRBV27; clone_size: -; d_call: TRBD2; j_call: TRBJ2-5; cdr3_aa: CASSTLQSTPGLGVETQYF; cdr3_nt: TGTGCCAGCAGTACACTGCAATCAACACCGGGACTAGGTGTAGAGACCCAGTACTTC
v_call: TRBV6-1; clone_size: -; d_call: -; j_call: TRBJ2-7; cdr3_aa: CASSEGVLQYF; cdr3_nt: TGTGCCAGCAGTGAGGGGGTTTTGCAGTACTTC
v_call: TRBV7-3; clone_size: -; d_call: -; j_call: TRBJ2-5; cdr3_aa: CAGSLTGRGTETQYF; cdr3_nt: TGTGCCGGCAGCTTAACGGGCAGGGGAACAGAGACCCAGTACTTC
v_call: TRBV9; clone_size: -; d_call: TRBD1; j_call: TRBJ1-4; cdr3_aa: CASSVEGAGEKLFF; cdr3_nt: TGTGCCAGCAGCGTAGAGGGGGCTGGTGAAAAACTGTTTTTT
v_call: TRBV4-2; clone_size: once; d_call: -; j_call: TRBJ2-5; cdr3_aa: CASSQSGPETQYF; cdr3_nt: TGTGCCAGCAGCCAATCAGGGCCGGAGACCCAGTACTTC
v_call: TRBV27; clone_size: few; d_call: -; j_call: TRBJ1-2; cdr3_aa: CATTTLRGKVGGYTF; cdr3_nt: TGTGCCACCACCACTTTACGGGGGAAGGTTGGTGGCTACACCTTC
v_call: TRBV11-3; clone_size: -; d_call: -; j_call: TRBJ2-1; cdr3_aa: CASSPRAGETNEQFF; cdr3_nt: TGTGCCAGCAGCCCCAGGGCAGGGGAGACCAATGAGCAGTTCTTC
v_call: TRBV24-1; clone_size: -; d_call: TRBD2; j_call: TRBJ2-2; cdr3_aa: CATSWPSGGPNTGELFF; cdr3_nt: TGTGCCACCAGTTGGCCTAGCGGGGGACCTAACACCGGGGAGCTGTTTTTT
v_call: TRBV6-6; clone_size: -; d_call: -; j_call: TRBJ2-1; cdr3_aa: CASSYSRSNNEQFF; cdr3_nt: TGTGCCAGCAGTTACTCGAGATCCAATAATGAGCAGTTCTTC
v_call: TRBV15; clone_size: -; d_call: -; j_call: TRBJ1-5; cdr3_aa: CATSREGGENQPQHF; cdr3_nt: TGTGCCACCAGCAGAGAAGGTGGAGAGAATCAGCCCCAGCATTTT
v_call: TRBV2; clone_size: -; d_call: -; j_call: TRBJ1-6; cdr3_aa: CASKGTYNSPLHF; cdr3_nt: TGTGCCAGCAAAGGGACCTATAATTCACCCCTCCACTTT
v_call: TRBV5-6; clone_size: -; d_call: -; j_call: TRBJ1-3; cdr3_aa: CASSYSRAAKNTIYF; cdr3_nt: TGTGCCAGCAGTTATTCCCGAGCGGCGAAGAACACCATATATTTT
v_call: TRBV7-2; clone_size: once; d_call: -; j_call: TRBJ1-4; cdr3_aa: CASSLVLGEKLFF; cdr3_nt: TGTGCCAGCAGCTTAGTTCTTGGGGAAAAACTGTTTTTT
v_call: TRBV7-3; clone_size: -; d_call: TRBD1; j_call: TRBJ2-1; cdr3_aa: CASSSTGGFYNEQFF; cdr3_nt: TGTGCCAGCAGCTCGACAGGGGGCTTCTACAATGAGCAGTTCTTC
v_call: TRBV5-1; clone_size: -; d_call: -; j_call: TRBJ2-1; cdr3_aa: CASTAGDSYNEQFF; cdr3_nt: TGCGCCAGCACCGCAGGGGACTCCTACAATGAGCAGTTCTTC
v_call: TRBV3-1/TRBV3-2; clone_size: -; d_call: -; j_call: TRBJ1-5; cdr3_aa: CASSLRQGNQPQHF; cdr3_nt: TGTGCCAGCAGCCTACGACAGGGCAATCAGCCCCAGCATTTT
v_call: TRBV7-9; clone_size: -; d_call: -; j_call: TRBJ2-1; cdr3_aa: CASSFGTGNYNEQFF; cdr3_nt: TGTGCCAGCAGCTTCGGGACGGGTAATTACAATGAGCAGTTCTTC
v_call: TRBV6-5; clone_size: -; d_call: -; j_call: TRBJ2-2; cdr3_aa: CASRYTNTGELFF; cdr3_nt: TGTGCCAGCAGATACACGAACACCGGGGAGCTGTTTTTT
v_call: TRBV19; clone_size: -; d_call: TRBD1; j_call: TRBJ1-2; cdr3_aa: CASNDREDGYTF; cdr3_nt: TGTGCCAGCAACGACAGGGAAGATGGCTACACCTTC
v_call: TRBV11-2; clone_size: -; d_call: -; j_call: TRBJ2-1; cdr3_aa: CASSSLRAGPSSYNEQFF; cdr3_nt: TGTGCCAGCAGCTCACTGCGGGCAGGGCCGAGCTCCTACAATGAGCAGTTCTTC
v_call: TRBV30; clone_size: -; d_call: -; j_call: TRBJ1-1; cdr3_aa: CAWDRMNTEAFF; cdr3_nt: TGTGCCTGGGACAGGATGAACACTGAAGCTTTCTTT
v_call: TRBV6-5; clone_size: -; d_call: TRBD2; j_call: TRBJ2-7; cdr3_aa: CASSYTPGGAYEQYF; cdr3_nt: TGTGCCAGCAGTTACACTCCGGGAGGCGCGTACGAGCAGTACTTC
v_call: TRBV29-1; clone_size: -; d_call: TRBD2; j_call: TRBJ2-3; cdr3_aa: CSALAGSTDTQYF; cdr3_nt: TGCAGCGCCTTAGCGGGGAGCACAGATACGCAGTATTTT
v_call: TRBV5-1; clone_size: few; d_call: -; j_call: TRBJ2-1; cdr3_aa: CASSSPPAGAWNEQFF; cdr3_nt: TGCGCCAGCAGCTCACCCCCGGCAGGGGCGTGGAATGAGCAGTTCTTC
v_call: TRBV24-1; clone_size: once; d_call: TRBD1; j_call: TRBJ1-2; cdr3_aa: CATSDPQGGDYGYTF; cdr3_nt: TGTGCCACCAGTGATCCCCAAGGGGGCGACTATGGCTACACCTTC
v_call: TRBV27; clone_size: -; d_call: TRBD2; j_call: TRBJ2-1; cdr3_aa: CASSLGTSVYNEQFF; cdr3_nt: TGTGCCAGCAGTTTAGGGACTAGCGTCTACAATGAGCAGTTCTTC
v_call: TRBV19; clone_size: -; d_call: TRBD2; j_call: TRBJ2-2; cdr3_aa: CASRFGTSGYGELFF; cdr3_nt: TGTGCCAGTAGATTCGGGACTAGCGGCTACGGGGAGCTGTTTTTT